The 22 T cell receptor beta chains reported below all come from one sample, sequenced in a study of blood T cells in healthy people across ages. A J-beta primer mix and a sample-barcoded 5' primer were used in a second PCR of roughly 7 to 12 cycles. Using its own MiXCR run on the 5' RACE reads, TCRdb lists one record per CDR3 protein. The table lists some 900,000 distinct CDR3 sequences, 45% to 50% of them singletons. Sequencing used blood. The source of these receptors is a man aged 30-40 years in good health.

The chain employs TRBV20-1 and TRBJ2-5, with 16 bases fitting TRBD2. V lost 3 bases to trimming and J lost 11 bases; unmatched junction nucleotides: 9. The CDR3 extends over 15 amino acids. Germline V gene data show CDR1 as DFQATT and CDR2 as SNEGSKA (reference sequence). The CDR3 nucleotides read TGCAGTGCTAGTGGGACTAGCGGGGGGGCCGAGGAGCAGTACTTC. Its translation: CSASGTSGGAEEQYF.

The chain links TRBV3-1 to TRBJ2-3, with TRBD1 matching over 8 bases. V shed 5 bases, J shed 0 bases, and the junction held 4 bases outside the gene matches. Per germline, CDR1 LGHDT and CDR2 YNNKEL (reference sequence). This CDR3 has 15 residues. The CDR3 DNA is TGTGCCAGCAGCGCGGGACAGGCCAGCACAGATACGCAGTATTTT. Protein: CASSAGQASTDTQYF.

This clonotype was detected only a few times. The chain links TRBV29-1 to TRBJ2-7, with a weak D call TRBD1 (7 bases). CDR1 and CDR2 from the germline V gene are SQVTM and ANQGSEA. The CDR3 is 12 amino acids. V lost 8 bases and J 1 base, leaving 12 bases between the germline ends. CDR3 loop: CSLRDSSYEQYF. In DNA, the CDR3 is TGCAGCCTGCGGGACAGTTCCTACGAGCAGTACTTC.

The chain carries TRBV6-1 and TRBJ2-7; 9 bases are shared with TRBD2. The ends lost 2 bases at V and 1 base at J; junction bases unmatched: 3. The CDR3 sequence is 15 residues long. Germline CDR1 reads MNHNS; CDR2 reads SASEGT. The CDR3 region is CASSEIAGASYEQYF. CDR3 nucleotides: TGTGCCAGCAGTGAAATAGCGGGGGCATCCTACGAGCAGTACTTC.

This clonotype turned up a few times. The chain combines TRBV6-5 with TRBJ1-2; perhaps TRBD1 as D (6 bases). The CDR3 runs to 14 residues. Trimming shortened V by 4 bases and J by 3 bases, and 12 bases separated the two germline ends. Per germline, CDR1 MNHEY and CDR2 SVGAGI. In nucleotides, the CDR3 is TGTGCCAGCAGTTTCTTGGGGGCTCACTATGGCTACACCTTC. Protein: CASSFLGAHYGYTF.

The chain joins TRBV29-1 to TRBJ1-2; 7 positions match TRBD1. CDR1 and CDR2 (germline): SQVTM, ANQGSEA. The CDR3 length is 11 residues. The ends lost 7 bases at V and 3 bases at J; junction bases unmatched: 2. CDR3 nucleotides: TGCAGCGACAGGGGTGACTATGGCTACACCTTC. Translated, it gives CSDRGDYGYTF.

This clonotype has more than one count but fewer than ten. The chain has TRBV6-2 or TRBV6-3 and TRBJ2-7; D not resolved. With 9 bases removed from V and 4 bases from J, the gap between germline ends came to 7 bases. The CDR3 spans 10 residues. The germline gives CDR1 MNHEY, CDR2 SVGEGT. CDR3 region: CARPRYEQYF. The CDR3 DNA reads TGTGCCAGACCTCGTTACGAGCAGTACTTC.

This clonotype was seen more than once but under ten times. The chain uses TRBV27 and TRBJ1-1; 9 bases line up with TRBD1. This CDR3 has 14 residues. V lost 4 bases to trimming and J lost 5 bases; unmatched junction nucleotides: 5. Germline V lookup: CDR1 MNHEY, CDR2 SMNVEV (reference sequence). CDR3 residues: CASSWGQGGTEAFF. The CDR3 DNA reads TGTGCCAGCAGTTGGGGACAGGGAGGAACTGAAGCTTTCTTT.

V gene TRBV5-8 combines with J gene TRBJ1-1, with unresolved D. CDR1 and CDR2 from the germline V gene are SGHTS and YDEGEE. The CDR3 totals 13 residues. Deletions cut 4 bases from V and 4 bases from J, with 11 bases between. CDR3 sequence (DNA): TGTGCCAGCAGCCGAGGAGGGTTCACTGAAGCTTTCTTT. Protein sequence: CASSRGGFTEAFF.

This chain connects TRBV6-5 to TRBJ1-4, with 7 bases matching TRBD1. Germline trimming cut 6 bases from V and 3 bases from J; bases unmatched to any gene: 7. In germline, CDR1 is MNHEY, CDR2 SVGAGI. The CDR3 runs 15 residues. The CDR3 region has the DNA TGTGCCAGCAGACCGATGACAGGGCCTAATGAAAAACTGTTTTTT. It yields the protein CASRPMTGPNEKLFF.

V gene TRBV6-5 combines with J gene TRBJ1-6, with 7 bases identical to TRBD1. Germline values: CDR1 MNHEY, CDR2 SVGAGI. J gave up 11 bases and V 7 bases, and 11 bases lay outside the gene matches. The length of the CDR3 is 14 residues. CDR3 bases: TGTGCCAGCACCCAATCGCAGGGGGGGACACCCCTCCACTTT. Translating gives CASTQSQGGTPLHF.

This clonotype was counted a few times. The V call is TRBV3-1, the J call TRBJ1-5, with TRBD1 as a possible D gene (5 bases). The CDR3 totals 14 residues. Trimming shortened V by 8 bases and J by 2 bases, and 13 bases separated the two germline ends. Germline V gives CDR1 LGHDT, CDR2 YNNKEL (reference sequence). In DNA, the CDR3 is TGTGCCAGCTCTCGGGGCCGCGGCAATCAGCCCCAGCATTTT. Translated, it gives CASSRGRGNQPQHF.

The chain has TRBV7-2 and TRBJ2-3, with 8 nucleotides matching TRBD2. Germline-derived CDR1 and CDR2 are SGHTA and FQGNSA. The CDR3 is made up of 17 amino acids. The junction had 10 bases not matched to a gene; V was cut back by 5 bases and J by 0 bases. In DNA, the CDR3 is TGTGCCAGCAGCGCAGGCCCGCGGGGGGCCAGCACAGATACGCAGTATTTT. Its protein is CASSAGPRGASTDTQYF. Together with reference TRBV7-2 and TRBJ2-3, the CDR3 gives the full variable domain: GAGVSQSPSNKVTEKGKDVELRCDPISGHTALYWYRQSLGQGLEFLIYFQGNSAPDKSGLPSDRFSAERTGGSVSTLTIQRTQQEDSAVYLCASSAGPRGASTDTQYFGPGTRLTVL.

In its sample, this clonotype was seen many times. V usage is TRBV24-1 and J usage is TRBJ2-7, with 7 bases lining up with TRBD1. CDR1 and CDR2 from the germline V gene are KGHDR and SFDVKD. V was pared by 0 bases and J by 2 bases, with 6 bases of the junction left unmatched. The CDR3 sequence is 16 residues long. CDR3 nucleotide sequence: TGTGCCACCAGTGATTTGCGACAGGGTCCGACCTACGAGCAGTACTTC. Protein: CATSDLRQGPTYEQYF.

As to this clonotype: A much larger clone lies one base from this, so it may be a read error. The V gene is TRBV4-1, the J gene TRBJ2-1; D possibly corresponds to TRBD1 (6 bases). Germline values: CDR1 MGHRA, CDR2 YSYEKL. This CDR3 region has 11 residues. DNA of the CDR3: TGCGCCAGCAACCAACAGGGTGAGCAGTTCTTC. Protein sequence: CASNQQGEQFF.

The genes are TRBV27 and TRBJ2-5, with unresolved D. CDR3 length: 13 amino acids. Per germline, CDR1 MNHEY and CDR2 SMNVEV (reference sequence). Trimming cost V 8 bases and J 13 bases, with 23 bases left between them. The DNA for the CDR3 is TGTGCCAGCGCCCTTGGCCGGTACTACGAGCGGTACTTC. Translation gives CASALGRYYERYF.

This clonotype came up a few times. The CDR3 region is CSARTGGNQPQHF. The CDR3 nucleotides read TGCAGTGCGCGGACAGGGGGCAATCAGCCCCAGCATTTT. The V gene is TRBV20-1, the J gene TRBJ1-5; 9 bases match TRBD1. Germline trimming cut 6 bases from V and 2 bases from J; bases unmatched to any gene: 2. The V gene's germline CDR1 is DFQATT and CDR2 SNEGSKA (reference sequence). This CDR3 is 13 amino acids long.

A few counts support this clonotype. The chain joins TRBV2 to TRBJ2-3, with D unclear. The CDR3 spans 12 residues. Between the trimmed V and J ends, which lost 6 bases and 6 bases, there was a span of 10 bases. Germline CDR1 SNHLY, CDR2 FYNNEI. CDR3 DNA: TGTGCCAGCAGGCCCCCGCTGGATACGCAGTATTTT. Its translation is CASRPPLDTQYF.

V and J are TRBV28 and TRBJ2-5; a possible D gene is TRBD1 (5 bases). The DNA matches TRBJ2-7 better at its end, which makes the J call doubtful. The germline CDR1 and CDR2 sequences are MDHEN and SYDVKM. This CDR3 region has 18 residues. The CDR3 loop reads CASSPLGMRQRNVYEQYF. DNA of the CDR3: TGTGCCAGCAGTCCACTCGGCATGCGACAGAGAAATGTATACGAGCAGTACTTC.

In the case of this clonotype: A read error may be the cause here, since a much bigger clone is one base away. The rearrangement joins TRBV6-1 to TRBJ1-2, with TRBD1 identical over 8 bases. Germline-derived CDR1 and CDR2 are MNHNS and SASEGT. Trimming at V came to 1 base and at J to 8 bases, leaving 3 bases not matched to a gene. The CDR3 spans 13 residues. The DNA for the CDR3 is TGTGCCAGCAGTGAAGGGACAGGGAGCGGCTACACCTTC. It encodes CASSEGTGSGYTF.

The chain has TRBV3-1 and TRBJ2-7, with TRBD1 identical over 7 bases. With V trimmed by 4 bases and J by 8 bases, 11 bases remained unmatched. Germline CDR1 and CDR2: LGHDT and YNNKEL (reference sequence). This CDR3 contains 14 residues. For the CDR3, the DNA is TGTGCCAGCAGCCCGCCGGGACAGCCCAAGAAGCAGTACTTC. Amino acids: CASSPPGQPKKQYF.

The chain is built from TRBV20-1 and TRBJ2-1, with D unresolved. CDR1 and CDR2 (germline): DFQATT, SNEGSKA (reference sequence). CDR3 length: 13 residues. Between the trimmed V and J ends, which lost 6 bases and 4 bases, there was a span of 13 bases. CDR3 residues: CSATDGFYNEQFF. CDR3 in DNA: TGCAGTGCCACGGACGGATTTTACAATGAGCAGTTCTTC.